This T cell receptor beta chain was captured in a study of beta chain features in type 1 diabetes. Overall study context: Investigators examined approximately 100,000,000 sorted cells across all samples.

The CDR3 is 14 amino acids. With V trimmed by 5 bases and J by 5 bases, 6 bases remained unmatched. Germline V gene lookup returns CDR1 SEHNR and CDR2 FQNEAQ (reference sequence). This clone was counted at least ten times. Its matching antigen is unknown. General observations from the study: A moderate, significant TCRB CDR3 shortening appeared in type 1 diabetes across four CD4+ subsets.

Reverse transcribing all isolated RNA meant expressed TCRB transcripts were sequenced. The assay was immunoSEQ multiplex PCR, and TCRdb's table has in-frame clones only and misses some. The sample lists under 350,000 clones; under 8.5% were seen once. The chain recombines TRBV7-9 with TRBJ1-5, with 7 bases matching TRBD1. The sample was central memory CD4+ T cells from blood. The sequence was obtained from a woman aged 18 to 35 in good health. As DNA, the CDR3 is TGTGCCAGCAGCGCAACAGGGGAGCATCAGCCCCAGCATTTT. Translation: CASSATGEHQPQHF.